This T cell receptor (beta chain) comes out of a study of T-cell reconstitution after alpha-beta-depleted transplantation in children. Unique molecular identifiers were used in preparing the TCRbeta library. TCRdb redid the calling of the PCR reads with MiXCR, one entry per CDR3 protein. The sample carries about 200,000 distinct CDR3 sequences, 14% to 15% recorded once. In this sample, this clonotype turned up many times. The CDR3 extends over 14 amino acids. CDR1 and CDR2 (germline): SGHRS, YFSETQ. Trimming pared 6 bases from V and 6 bases from J, leaving 17 bases between. The source of this sequence is a human donor who donated a stem cell graft to a child with acute lymphoblastic leukemia. The genes are TRBV5-1 and TRBJ2-3; D is perhaps TRBD2 (5 bases). The sequencing here drew on PBMCs from the stem cell graft donor, taken from the stem cell graft. The CDR3 is CASIGERSSDTQYF. DNA for the CDR3: TGCGCCAGCATTGGGGAGAGAAGCTCGGATACGCAGTATTTT.